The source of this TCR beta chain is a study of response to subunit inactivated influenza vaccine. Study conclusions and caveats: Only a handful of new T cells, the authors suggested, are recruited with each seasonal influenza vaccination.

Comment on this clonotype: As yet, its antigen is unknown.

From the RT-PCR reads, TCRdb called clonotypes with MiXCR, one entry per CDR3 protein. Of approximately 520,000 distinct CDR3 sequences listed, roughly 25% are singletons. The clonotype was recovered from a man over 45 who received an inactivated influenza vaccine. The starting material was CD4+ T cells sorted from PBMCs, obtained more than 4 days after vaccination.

The CDR3 bases are TGTGCCAGCAGCCCGCTCCACAATCAGCCCCAGCATTTT. Translation gives CASSPLHNQPQHF. This chain connects TRBV7-9 to TRBJ1-5; D gene uncertain. V was cut by 5 bases and J by 3 bases, with 8 bases left in between. The CDR3 has 13 residues. Germline values: CDR1 SEHNR, CDR2 FQNEAQ (reference sequence). Full variable domain (missing parts from reference TRBV7-9 and TRBJ1-5): DTGVSQNPRHKITKRGQNVTFRCDPISEHNRLYWYRQTLGQGPEFLTYFQNEAQLEKSRLLSDRFSAERPKGSFSTLEIQRTEQGDSAMYLCASSPLHNQPQHFGDGTRLSIL.